This T cell receptor beta chain was profiled in a study of CD8+ T cells in alopecia areata. The study's findings and limits: Researchers say the link of baseline CD8+ expansion to response remains uncertain, with one nonresponder.

Per germline, CDR1 SGHTA and CDR2 FQGNSA. The CDR3 sequence is 11 residues long. V was cut by 3 bases and J by 7 bases, with 7 bases left in between. About this clone: Antigen specificity is unknown.

The authors extracted RNA and reverse transcribed it into cDNA as the sequencing template. Profiling relied on immunoSEQ multiplex PCR, and the TCRdb table lists in-frame clones only, not all of them. The sample records over a thousand clones, roughly 74% being singletons. Treatment of the sample: oral pan-JAK inhibitor, 5-10 mg twice daily. Peripheral blood and lesional scalp punch biopsies were taken from alopecia areata patients. This specimen consisted of skin, obtained at week 24, from a patient treated with tofacitinib. This chain joins TRBV7-2 and TRBJ2-7; no reliable D call. This clonotype was sampled from a human donor with alopecia areata. CDR3 DNA: TGTGCCAGCAGCTTCGGCTGGGAGCAGTACTTC. It specifies CASSFGWEQYF.